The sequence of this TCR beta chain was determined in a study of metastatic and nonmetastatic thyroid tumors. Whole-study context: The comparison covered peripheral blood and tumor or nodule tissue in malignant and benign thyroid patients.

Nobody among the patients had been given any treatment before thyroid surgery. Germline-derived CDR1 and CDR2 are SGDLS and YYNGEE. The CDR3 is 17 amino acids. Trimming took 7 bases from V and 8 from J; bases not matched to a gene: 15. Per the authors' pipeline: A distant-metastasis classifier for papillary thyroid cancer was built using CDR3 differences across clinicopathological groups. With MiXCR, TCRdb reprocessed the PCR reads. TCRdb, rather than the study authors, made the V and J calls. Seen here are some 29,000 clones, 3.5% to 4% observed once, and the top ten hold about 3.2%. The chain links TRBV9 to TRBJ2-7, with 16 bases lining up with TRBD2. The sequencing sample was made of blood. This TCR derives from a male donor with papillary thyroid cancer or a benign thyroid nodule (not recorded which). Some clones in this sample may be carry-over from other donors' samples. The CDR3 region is CASGTVQGLAGGAKQYF. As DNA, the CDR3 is TGTGCCAGCGGGACAGTGCAGGGACTAGCGGGAGGGGCCAAGCAGTACTTC.